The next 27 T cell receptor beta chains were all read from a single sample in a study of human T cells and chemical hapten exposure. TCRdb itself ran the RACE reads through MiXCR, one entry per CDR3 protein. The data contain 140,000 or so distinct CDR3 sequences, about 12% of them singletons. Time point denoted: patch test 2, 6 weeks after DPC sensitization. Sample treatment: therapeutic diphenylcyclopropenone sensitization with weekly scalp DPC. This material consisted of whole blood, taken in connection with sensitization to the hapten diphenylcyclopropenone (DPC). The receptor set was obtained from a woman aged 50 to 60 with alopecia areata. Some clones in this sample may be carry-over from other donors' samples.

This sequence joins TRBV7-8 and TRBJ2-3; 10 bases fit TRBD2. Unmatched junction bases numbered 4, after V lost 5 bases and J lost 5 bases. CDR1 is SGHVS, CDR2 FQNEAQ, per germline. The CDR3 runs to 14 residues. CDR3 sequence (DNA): TGTGCCAGCAGCGGCGCTAGCGGGAGAGATACGCAGTATTTT. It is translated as CASSGASGRDTQYF.

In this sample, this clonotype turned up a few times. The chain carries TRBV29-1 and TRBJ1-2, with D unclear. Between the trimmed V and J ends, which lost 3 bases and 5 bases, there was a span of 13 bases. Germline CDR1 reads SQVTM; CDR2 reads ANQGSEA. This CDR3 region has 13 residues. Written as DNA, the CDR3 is TGCAGCGTTGACGGCTTTAAGCCTTATGGCTACACCTTC. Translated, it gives CSVDGFKPYGYTF. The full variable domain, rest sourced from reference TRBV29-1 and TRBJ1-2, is SAVISQKPSRDICQRGTSLTIQCQVDSQVTMMFWYRQQPGQSLTLIATANQGSEATYESGFVIDKFPISRPNLTFSTLTVSNMSPEDSSIYLCSVDGFKPYGYTFGSGTRLTVV.

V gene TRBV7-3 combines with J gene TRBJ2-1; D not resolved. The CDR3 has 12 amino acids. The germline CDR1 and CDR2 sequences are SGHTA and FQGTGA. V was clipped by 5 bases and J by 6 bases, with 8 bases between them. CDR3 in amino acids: CASSQTGNEQFF. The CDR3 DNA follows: TGTGCCAGCAGCCAGACGGGCAATGAGCAGTTCTTC.

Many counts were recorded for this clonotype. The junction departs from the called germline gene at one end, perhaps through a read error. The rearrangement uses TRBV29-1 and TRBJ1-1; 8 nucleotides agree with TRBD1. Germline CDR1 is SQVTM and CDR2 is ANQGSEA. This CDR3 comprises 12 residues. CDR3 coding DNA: TGCAGCTCAGGGGGCCCGAACGCTGAAGCTTTCTTT. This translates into CSSGGPNAEAFF.

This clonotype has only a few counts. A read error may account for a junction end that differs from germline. The DNA of the CDR3 is TGTGCCAGCAGGGAAGACAGGGGGCCGGACATTCAGTACTTC. Protein sequence: CASREDRGPDIQYF. This sequence joins TRBV2 and TRBJ2-4, with 10 bases fitting TRBD1. The CDR3 contains 14 residues. Germline CDR1 and CDR2: SNHLY and FYNNEI.

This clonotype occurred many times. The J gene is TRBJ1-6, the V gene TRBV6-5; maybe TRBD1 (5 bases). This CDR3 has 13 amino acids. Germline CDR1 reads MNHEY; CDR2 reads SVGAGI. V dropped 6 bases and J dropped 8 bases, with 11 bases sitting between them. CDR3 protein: CASREGQYSPLHF. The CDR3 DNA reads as TGTGCCAGCAGGGAGGGGCAGTATTCACCCCTCCACTTT.

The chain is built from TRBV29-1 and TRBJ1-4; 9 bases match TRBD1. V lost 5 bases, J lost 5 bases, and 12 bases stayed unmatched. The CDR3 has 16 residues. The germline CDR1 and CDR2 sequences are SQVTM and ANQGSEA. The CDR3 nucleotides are TGCAGCGTTAAGGGGACGGGACAGGGAGGGAATGAAAAACTGTTTTTT. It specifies CSVKGTGQGGNEKLFF.

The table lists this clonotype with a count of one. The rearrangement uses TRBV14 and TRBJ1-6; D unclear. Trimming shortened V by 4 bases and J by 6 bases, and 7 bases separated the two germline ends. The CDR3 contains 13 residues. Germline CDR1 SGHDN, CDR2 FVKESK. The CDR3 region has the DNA TGTGCCAGCAGCCCTCTCCTTAATTCACCCCTCCACTTT. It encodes CASSPLLNSPLHF.

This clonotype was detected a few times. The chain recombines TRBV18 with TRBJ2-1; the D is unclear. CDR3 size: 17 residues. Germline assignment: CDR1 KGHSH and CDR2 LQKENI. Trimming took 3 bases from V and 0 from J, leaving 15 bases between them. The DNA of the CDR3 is TGTGCCAGCTCACCTCGGGCTCCCACCGCCTCCTACAATGAGCAGTTCTTC. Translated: CASSPRAPTASYNEQFF.

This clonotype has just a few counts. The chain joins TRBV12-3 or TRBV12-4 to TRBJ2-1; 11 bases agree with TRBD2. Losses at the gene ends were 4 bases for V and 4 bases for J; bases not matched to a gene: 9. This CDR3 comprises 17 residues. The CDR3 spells CASSSSSGTSGYNEQFF. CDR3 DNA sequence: TGTGCCAGCAGTTCCTCCTCCGGGACTAGCGGTTACAATGAGCAGTTCTTC.

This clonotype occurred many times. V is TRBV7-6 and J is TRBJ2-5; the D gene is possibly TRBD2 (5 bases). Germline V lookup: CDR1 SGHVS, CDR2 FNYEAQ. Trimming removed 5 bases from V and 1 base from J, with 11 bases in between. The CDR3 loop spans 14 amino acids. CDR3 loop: CASSRTGIQETQYF. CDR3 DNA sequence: TGTGCCAGCAGCCGTACCGGGATCCAAGAGACCCAGTACTTC.

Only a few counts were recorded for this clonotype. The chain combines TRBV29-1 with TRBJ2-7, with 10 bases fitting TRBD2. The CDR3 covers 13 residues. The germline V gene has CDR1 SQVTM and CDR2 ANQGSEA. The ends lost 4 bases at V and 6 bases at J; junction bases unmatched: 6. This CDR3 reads CSVAASGSGEQYF. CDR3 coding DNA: TGCAGCGTTGCCGCTAGCGGGAGTGGCGAGCAGTACTTC.

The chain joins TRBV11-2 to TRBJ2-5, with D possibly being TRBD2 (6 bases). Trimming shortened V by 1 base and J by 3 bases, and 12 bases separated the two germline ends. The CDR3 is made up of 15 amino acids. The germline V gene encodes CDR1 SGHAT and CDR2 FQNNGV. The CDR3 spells CASSLVEGYEETQYF. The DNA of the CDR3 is TGTGCCAGCAGCTTAGTGGAGGGGTATGAAGAGACCCAGTACTTC.

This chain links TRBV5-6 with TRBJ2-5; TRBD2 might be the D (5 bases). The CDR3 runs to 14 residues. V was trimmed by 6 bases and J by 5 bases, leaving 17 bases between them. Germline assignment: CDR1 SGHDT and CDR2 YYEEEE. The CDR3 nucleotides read TGTGCCAGCACCTACATAGCGCCTCGGGAGACCCAGTACTTC. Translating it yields CASTYIAPRETQYF.

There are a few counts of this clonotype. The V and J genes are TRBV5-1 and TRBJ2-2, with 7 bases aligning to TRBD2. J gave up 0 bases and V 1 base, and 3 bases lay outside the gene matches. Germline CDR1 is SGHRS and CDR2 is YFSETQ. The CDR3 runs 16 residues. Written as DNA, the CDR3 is TGCGCCAGCAGCTTGTCGGGAGGCTCGAACACCGGGGAGCTGTTTTTT. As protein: CASSLSGGSNTGELFF. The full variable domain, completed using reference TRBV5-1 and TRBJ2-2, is KAGVTQTPRYLIKTRGQQVTLSCSPISGHRSVSWYQQTPGQGLQFLFEYFSETQRNKGNFPGRFSGRQFSNSRSEMNVSTLELGDSALYLCASSLSGGSNTGELFFGEGSRLTVL.

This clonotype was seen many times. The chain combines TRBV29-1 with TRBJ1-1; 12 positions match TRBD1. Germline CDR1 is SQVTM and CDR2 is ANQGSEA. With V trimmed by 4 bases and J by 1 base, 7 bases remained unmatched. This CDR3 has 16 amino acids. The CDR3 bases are TGCAGCGTTGTAGACTCGGGACAGGGGGCGAACACTGAAGCTTTCTTT. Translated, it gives CSVVDSGQGANTEAFF.

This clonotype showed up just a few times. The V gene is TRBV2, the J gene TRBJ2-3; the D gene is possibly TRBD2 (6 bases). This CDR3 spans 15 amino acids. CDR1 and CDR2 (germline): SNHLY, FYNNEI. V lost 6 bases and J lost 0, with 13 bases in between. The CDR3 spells CASSGGRGSTDTQYF. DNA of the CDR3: TGTGCCAGCAGCGGAGGGCGGGGTAGCACAGATACGCAGTATTTT.

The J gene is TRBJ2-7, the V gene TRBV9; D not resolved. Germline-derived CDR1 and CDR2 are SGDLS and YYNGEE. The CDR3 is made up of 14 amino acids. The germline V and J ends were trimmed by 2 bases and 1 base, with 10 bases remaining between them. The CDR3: CASSVTTDSYEQYF. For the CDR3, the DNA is TGTGCCAGCAGCGTGACGACGGATTCCTACGAGCAGTACTTC.

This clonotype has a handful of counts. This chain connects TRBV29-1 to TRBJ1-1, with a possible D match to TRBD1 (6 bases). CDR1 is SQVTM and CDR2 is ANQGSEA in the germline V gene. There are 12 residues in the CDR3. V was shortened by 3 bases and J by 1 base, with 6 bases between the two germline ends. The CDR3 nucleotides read TGCAGCGTTGAGACAGGGAACACTGAAGCTTTCTTT. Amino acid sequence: CSVETGNTEAFF.

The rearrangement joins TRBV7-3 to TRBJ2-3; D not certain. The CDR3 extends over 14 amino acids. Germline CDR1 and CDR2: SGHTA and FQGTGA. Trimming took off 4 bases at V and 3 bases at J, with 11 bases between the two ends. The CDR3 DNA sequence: TGTGCCAGCAGCTCCGGGCCTGAGACAGATACGCAGTATTTT. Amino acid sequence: CASSSGPETDTQYF. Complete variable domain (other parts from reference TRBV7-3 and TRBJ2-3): GAGVSQTPSNKVTEKGKYVELRCDPISGHTALYWYRQSLGQGPEFLIYFQGTGAADDSGLPNDRFFAVRPEGSVSTLKIQRTERGDSAVYLCASSSGPETDTQYFGPGTRLTVL.

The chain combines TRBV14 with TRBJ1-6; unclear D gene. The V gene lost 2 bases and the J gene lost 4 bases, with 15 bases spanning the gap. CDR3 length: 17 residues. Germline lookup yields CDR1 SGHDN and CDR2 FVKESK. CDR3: CASSQSLGSRYNSPLHF. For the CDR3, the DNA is TGTGCCAGCAGCCAAAGCCTGGGATCAAGATATAATTCACCCCTCCACTTT.

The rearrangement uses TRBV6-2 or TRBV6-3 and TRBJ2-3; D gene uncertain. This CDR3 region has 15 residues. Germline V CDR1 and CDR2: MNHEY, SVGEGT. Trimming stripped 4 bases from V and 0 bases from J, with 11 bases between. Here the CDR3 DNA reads TGTGCCAGCAGTTTCGTTCGACAAAGCACAGATACGCAGTATTTT. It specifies CASSFVRQSTDTQYF.

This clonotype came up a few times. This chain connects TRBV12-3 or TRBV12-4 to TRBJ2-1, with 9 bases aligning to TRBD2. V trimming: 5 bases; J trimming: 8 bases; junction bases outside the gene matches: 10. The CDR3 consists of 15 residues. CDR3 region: CASSRGGRALDEQFF. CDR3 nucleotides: TGTGCCAGCAGTCGTGGCGGGAGGGCCCTCGATGAGCAGTTCTTC.

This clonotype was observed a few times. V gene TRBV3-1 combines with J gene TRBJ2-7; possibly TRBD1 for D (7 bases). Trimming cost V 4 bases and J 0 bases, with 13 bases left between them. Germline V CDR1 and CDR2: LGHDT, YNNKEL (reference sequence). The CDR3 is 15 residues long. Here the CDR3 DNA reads TGTGCCAGCAGCCCAGGAGGGACAGCCTCCTACGAGCAGTACTTC. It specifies CASSPGGTASYEQYF.

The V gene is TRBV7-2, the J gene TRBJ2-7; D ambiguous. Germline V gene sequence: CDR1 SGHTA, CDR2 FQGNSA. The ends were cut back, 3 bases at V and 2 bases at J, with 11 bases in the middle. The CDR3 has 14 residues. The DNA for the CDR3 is TGTGCCAGCAGCTTCATTCGGAGCCCCTACGAGCAGTACTTC. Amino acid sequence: CASSFIRSPYEQYF.

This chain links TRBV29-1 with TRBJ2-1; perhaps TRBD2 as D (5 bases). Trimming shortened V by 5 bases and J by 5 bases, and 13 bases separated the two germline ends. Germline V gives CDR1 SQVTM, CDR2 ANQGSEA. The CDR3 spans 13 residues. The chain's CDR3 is CSVQRRWDNEQFF. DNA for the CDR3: TGCAGCGTTCAGAGGAGGTGGGACAATGAGCAGTTCTTC.

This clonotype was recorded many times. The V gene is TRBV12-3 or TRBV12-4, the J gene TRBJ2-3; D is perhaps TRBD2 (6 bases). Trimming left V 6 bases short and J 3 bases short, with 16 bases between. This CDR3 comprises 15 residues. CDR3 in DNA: TGTGCCAGCAGCGGTTGGCGGGATAAAACAGATACGCAGTATTTT. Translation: CASSGWRDKTDTQYF.